This T cell receptor (beta chain) appears in the sequencing data of a study of blood T cell repertoires in COVID-19. TCRdb's table, derived via immunoSEQ multiplex PCR, lists solely in-frame clones and lacks some. The repertoire includes about 130,000 clones, over 75% of them detected once, and about 7% sits in the top ten. The CDR3 sequence is 18 residues long. The material sequenced was peripheral blood. The TCR originated in an elderly man with active or convalescent COVID-19. The V and J genes are TRBV21-1 and TRBJ2-5; TRBD1, as called in the table, went unchecked against the DNA. TRBV21-1 represents a pseudogene. The DNA for the CDR3 is TGTGCCAGCAGCAAGGGGACAGGGGGTTGGGTTTTATCAGAGACCCAGTACTTC. This gives the protein CASSKGTGGWVLSETQYF.